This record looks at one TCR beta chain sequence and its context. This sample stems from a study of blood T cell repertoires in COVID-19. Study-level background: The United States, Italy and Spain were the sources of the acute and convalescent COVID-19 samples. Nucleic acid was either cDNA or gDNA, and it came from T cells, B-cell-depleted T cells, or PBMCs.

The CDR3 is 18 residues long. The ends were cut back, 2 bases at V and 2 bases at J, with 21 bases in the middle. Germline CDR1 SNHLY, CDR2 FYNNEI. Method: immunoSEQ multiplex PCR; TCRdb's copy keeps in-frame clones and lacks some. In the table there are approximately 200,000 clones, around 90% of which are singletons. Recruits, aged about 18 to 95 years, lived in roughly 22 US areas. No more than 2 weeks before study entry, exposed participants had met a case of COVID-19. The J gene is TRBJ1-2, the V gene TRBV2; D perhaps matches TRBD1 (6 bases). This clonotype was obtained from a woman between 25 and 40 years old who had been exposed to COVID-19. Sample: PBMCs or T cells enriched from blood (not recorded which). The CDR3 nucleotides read TGTGCCAGCAGTGAAAATCCCCAGGACAGCTTTTGGAACTATGGCTACACCTTC. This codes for CASSENPQDSFWNYGYTF.